The 8 T cell receptor beta chains presented below share a single source sample, sequenced in a study of blood T cell repertoires in COVID-19. The repertoire was sequenced with immunoSEQ multiplex PCR; TCRdb's copy has only in-frame clones and lacks some. The sample includes some 380,000 clones, around 90% of them seen just once. The sequencing input was PBMCs or T cells enriched from blood (not recorded which). The source is a woman aged 40-49 years with acute COVID-19.

The chain uses TRBV12-3 or TRBV12-4 and TRBJ2-5; no clear D gene. V was cut by 3 bases and J by 1 base, with 3 bases left in between. This CDR3 contains 12 residues. The CDR3 region is CASSFLQETQYF. CDR3 sequence (DNA): TGTGCCAGCAGTTTTCTCCAAGAGACCCAGTACTTC.

The gene calls are TRBV30 and TRBJ1-5, with a possible D match to TRBD1 (6 bases). Deletions cut 1 base from V and 5 bases from J, with 15 bases between. CDR3 length: 15 amino acids. Germline V CDR1 and CDR2: GTSNPN, SVGIG (reference sequence). The CDR3 here is CAWSAPDRTHQPQHF. Written as DNA, the CDR3 is TGTGCCTGGAGTGCCCCGGACAGAACCCATCAGCCCCAGCATTTT.

The chain couples TRBV5-1 to TRBJ2-7; D not resolved. CDR1 and CDR2 from the germline V gene are SGHRS and YFSETQ. Deletions cut 1 base from V and 3 bases from J, with 11 bases between. CDR3 length equals 14 residues. DNA of the CDR3: TGCGCCAGCAGCTTGAGTGGGCCTGGCTACGAGCAGTACTTC. Translating gives CASSLSGPGYEQYF.

CDR3 DNA sequence: TGTGCCAGCACCCCGGGTGGCTACGCTACCTACAATGAGCAGTTCTTC. Translating it yields CASTPGGYATYNEQFF. V gene TRBV2 combines with J gene TRBJ2-1; no clear D gene. V was pared by 7 bases and J by 2 bases, with 18 bases between. The CDR3 contains 16 residues. Germline loops: CDR1 SNHLY, CDR2 FYNNEI. The entire variable domain, with the rest obtained from reference TRBV2 and TRBJ2-1, is as follows: EPEVTQTPSHQVTQMGQEVILRCVPISNHLYFYWYRQILGQKVEFLVSFYNNEISEKSEIFDDQFSVERPDGSNFTLKIRSTKLEDSAMYFCASTPGGYATYNEQFFGPGTRLTVL.

V and J are TRBV6-1 and TRBJ1-6; the D gene is possibly TRBD1 (6 bases). The germline CDR1 and CDR2 sequences are MNHNS and SASEGT. With 0 bases removed from V and 9 bases from J, the gap between germline ends came to 12 bases. This CDR3 is 15 amino acids long. CDR3 in amino acids: CASSEARAGASPLHF. The CDR3 DNA sequence: TGTGCCAGCAGTGAAGCGCGGGCAGGGGCTTCACCCCTCCACTTT.

The rearrangement uses TRBV30 and TRBJ2-7, with 11 positions matching TRBD2. The CDR3 spans 15 residues. Germline loops: CDR1 GTSNPN, CDR2 SVGIG (reference sequence). With V trimmed by 3 bases and J by 3 bases, 7 bases remained unmatched. CDR3 DNA: TGTGCCTGGAGCGCTGACCTAGCGGGGGGCTACGAGCAGTACTTC. The encoded protein is CAWSADLAGGYEQYF. The variable domain in full, completed from reference TRBV30 and TRBJ2-7, reads SQTIHQWPATLVQPVGSPLSLECTVEGTSNPNLYWYRQAAGRGLQLLFYSVGIGQISSEVPQNLSASRPQDRQFILSSKKLLLSDSGFYLCAWSADLAGGYEQYFGPGTRLTVT.

This rearrangement joins TRBV20-1 to TRBJ2-7; D ambiguous. V dropped 5 bases and J dropped 1 base, with 9 bases sitting between them. Germline assignment: CDR1 DFQATT and CDR2 SNEGSKA (reference sequence). The CDR3 extends over 12 amino acids. CDR3 nucleotides: TGCAGTGCTCGTGTCCCATCCTACGAGCAGTACTTC. It specifies CSARVPSYEQYF.

The rearrangement uses TRBV9 and TRBJ2-7, with TRBD1 matching 7 bases. V lost 4 bases and J lost 4; bases outside the gene matches: 11. Germline V CDR1 and CDR2: SGDLS, YYNGEE. This CDR3 is built from 15 residues. The CDR3 spells CASSLSPGTEYEQYF. Here the CDR3 DNA reads TGTGCCAGCAGCCTTTCCCCCGGGACAGAGTACGAGCAGTACTTC.